Listed below are T cell receptor beta chains from one sample, sequenced in a study of PD-1 blockade in classical Hodgkin lymphoma. The repertoire was sequenced with immunoSEQ multiplex PCR; TCRdb's copy has only in-frame clones and lacks some. The sample lists approximately 34,000 clones; less than 85% were seen once. This material consisted of peripheral blood mononuclear cells (PBMCs), taken before the second cycle of nivolumab. These receptors originate from a human donor with classical Hodgkin lymphoma. Both conserved end residues are trimmed from each CDR3. Rows give clone size only sometimes, using once, few, many, or a class for an expanded clone.

clone size: -
V gene: TRBV5-4
CDR3 protein: ASSLTGNEQY

clone size: -
V gene: TRBV2
CDR3 protein: ASSAVNLAYEQY

clone size: -
V gene: TRBV7-6
CDR3 protein: ASSSSDRVGTEAF

clone size: few
V gene: TRBV6-6
CDR3 protein: ASSYTGTPTGELF

clone size: -
V gene: TRBV7-2
CDR3 protein: ASSLRSAQNYGYT

clone size: few
V gene: TRBV6-6
CDR3 protein: ASSGANVLT

clone size: -
V gene: TRBV6-1
CDR3 protein: ASSDDRGQPQH

clone size: few
V gene: TRBV5-4
CDR3 protein: ASSYPDTEAF

clone size: many
V gene: TRBV14
CDR3 protein: ASSLDTRLNSPLH

clone size: -
V gene: TRBV5-4
CDR3 protein: ASSLRQSGEKLF

clone size: -
V gene: TRBV18
CDR3 protein: ASSLHGGLNTGELF

clone size: -
V gene: TRBV5-6
CDR3 protein: ASSSYRIGGRSGEQY

clone size: -
V gene: TRBV5-4
CDR3 protein: ASSTYRAGELF

clone size: -
V gene: TRBV6-5
CDR3 protein: ASKRGAGEQF

clone size: -
V gene: TRBV18
CDR3 protein: ASSPPRTGGTDTQY

clone size: -
V gene: TRBV9
CDR3 protein: ASSVGGGLDWPLH

clone size: -
V gene: TRBV19
CDR3 protein: ASRTRGPNTEAF

clone size: -
V gene: TRBV2
CDR3 protein: ASNRDYSNQPQH

clone size: -
V gene: TRBV4-2
CDR3 protein: ASSQDLFGSWNSPLH

clone size: -
V gene: TRBV11-2
CDR3 protein: ASSLGQVNTEAF

clone size: -
V gene: TRBV5-1
CDR3 protein: ASSSHGTANTGELF

clone size: -
V gene: TRBV6-1
CDR3 protein: ASSDPGLGNQPQH

clone size: few
V gene: TRBV5-1
CDR3 protein: ASSFGGSYEQY

clone size: -
V gene: TRBV5-4
CDR3 protein: ASSAMEDRGADTQY

clone size: -
V gene: TRBV19
CDR3 protein: ASSLQGTEAF

clone size: -
V gene: TRBV14
CDR3 protein: ASSRIPQGRDGYT

clone size: once
V gene: TRBV6-1
CDR3 protein: ASSESRWATGELF

clone size: -
V gene: TRBV4-3
CDR3 protein: ASSPNSLEMKTEAF

clone size: few
V gene: TRBV2
CDR3 protein: ASSEVGRLTYEQY

clone size: -
V gene: TRBV7-9
CDR3 protein: ASSLRGNEQF

clone size: -
V gene: TRBV29-1
CDR3 protein: SVETGPLYGYT

clone size: -
V gene: TRBV4-3
CDR3 protein: ASSQDIGGQPQH

clone size: -
V gene: TRBV6-1
CDR3 protein: ASSEQEKLF

clone size: few
V gene: TRBV7-2
CDR3 protein: ASSLERGGHTQY

clone size: -
V gene: TRBV7-2
CDR3 protein: ASSLALRNGYT

clone size: -
V gene: TRBV7-9
CDR3 protein: ASSFGQGVAF

clone size: -
V gene: TRBV5-1
CDR3 protein: ASSRLAGGRRNEQY

clone size: -
V gene: TRBV6-5
CDR3 protein: ASSYGSLGEQY

clone size: -
V gene: TRBV6-5
CDR3 protein: ASSYSLDNRQPQH

clone size: once
V gene: TRBV4-2
CDR3 protein: ASSQAGRTDTQY

clone size: -
V gene: TRBV7-2
CDR3 protein: ASSSWAGDGQPQH

clone size: -
V gene: TRBV7-6
CDR3 protein: ASTPGLTNTEAF

clone size: -
V gene: TRBV9
CDR3 protein: ASSASSGPNSPLH

clone size: -
V gene: TRBV4-3
CDR3 protein: ASSQGLAGTDTQY

clone size: few
V gene: TRBV5-4
CDR3 protein: ASSKGQELYNEQF

clone size: -
V gene: TRBV2
CDR3 protein: ASRGPGQGYYNSPLH

clone size: few
V gene: TRBV7-9
CDR3 protein: ASSPGRNTEAF

clone size: -
V gene: TRBV7-2
CDR3 protein: ASSLAFGEGGYT

clone size: -
V gene: TRBV10-2
CDR3 protein: ASSESGIPEAF

clone size: -
V gene: TRBV20-1
CDR3 protein: SARDGGGYT

clone size: -
V gene: TRBV10-3
CDR3 protein: AISENLGGMGQF

clone size: -
V gene: TRBV2
CDR3 protein: ASSYGQGAYGYT

clone size: -
V gene: TRBV12-5
CDR3 protein: ASANRQGVNIQY

clone size: many
V gene: TRBV7-2
CDR3 protein: ASSFGVEAGELF